In its sample, the clone carrying this TCR beta chain was seen many times. The CDR3 spans 14 residues. The germline CDR1 and CDR2 sequences are MNHNS and SASEGT. Trimming took off 3 bases at V and 3 bases at J, with 6 bases between the two ends. This sample was taken from a study of blood T cell repertoires in COVID-19. Looking at the study overall: From the United States, Italy and Spain came samples of acute and convalescent COVID-19. T cells, B-cell-depleted T cells, or PBMCs provided the cDNA or gDNA that served as material.

Original processing notes: Nucleated cell number was recorded as an estimate derived from reference gene primer amplification. Generated by immunoSEQ multiplex PCR, the TCRdb table keeps only in-frame clones and is missing some. Clone size and the V and J calls come from that table; the DNA yielded D and trimming. Found here are approximately 140,000 clones, approximately 82% of them singletons; the top ten hold roughly 15%. Input material: peripheral blood. The J gene is TRBJ2-6, the V gene TRBV6-1, with D hard to call. This TCR was recovered from a human donor with acute or convalescent COVID-19. The donor label of this sample is uncertain. The CDR3 DNA sequence: TGTGCCAGCAGTGATTGGAGTGGGGCCAACGTCCTGACTTTC. This gives the protein CASSDWSGANVLTF.